The 31 T cell receptor beta chains below come from one sample, sequenced in a study of ipilimumab plus nivolumab after autologous stem cell transplantation. Using immunoSEQ multiplex PCR, the repertoire was profiled, and TCRdb retains in-frame clones only, with some absent. The repertoire holds 84,000 or so clones, with under 85% as singletons. The sequencing used PBMCs, collected in a trial of ipilimumab plus nivolumab as post-transplant consolidation. The receptors were gathered from a male donor with diffuse large B-cell lymphoma.

V usage is TRBV14 and J usage is TRBJ2-7; 11 positions match TRBD2. J gave up 4 bases and V 3 bases, and 5 bases lay outside the gene matches. The CDR3 runs 15 residues. Per the germline V gene, CDR1 is SGHDN and CDR2 is FVKESK. The CDR3 is CASSQLLAGEYEQYF. The CDR3, as DNA: TGTGCCAGCAGCCAGTTACTAGCGGGGGAATACGAGCAGTACTTC.

V and J are TRBV6-5 and TRBJ1-2, with D possibly TRBD1 on 5 matching bases. V lost 0 bases, J lost 7 bases, and 15 bases lay in between. CDR1 and CDR2 (germline): MNHEY, SVGAGI. The CDR3 has 15 amino acids. CDR3 sequence (DNA): TGTGCCAGCAGTTACTCTGAGCAGGGATATCTTGGCTACACCTTC. Its protein is CASSYSEQGYLGYTF.

This rearrangement joins TRBV2 to TRBJ2-6, with 8 positions matching TRBD1. This CDR3 comprises 15 residues. Germline V gene data show CDR1 as SNHLY and CDR2 as FYNNEI. J lost 3 bases, V lost 8 bases, and 6 bases had no gene match. CDR3 sequence: CASQLTGDGANVLTF. CDR3 DNA sequence: TGTGCCAGCCAGTTGACAGGGGATGGGGCCAACGTCCTGACTTTC.

This chain connects TRBV5-1 to TRBJ2-3, with 12 bases lining up with TRBD2. V gave up 0 bases and J gave up 4 bases; unmatched junction bases: 0. Germline CDR1 and CDR2: SGHRS and YFSETQ. The CDR3 loop spans 15 amino acids. The CDR3 nucleotides are TGCGCCAGCAGCTTGGCTAGCGGGGGGGCAGATACGCAGTATTTT. Its protein is CASSLASGGADTQYF.

The chain carries TRBV5-1 and TRBJ2-5, with 10 nucleotides matching TRBD2. Germline CDR1 is SGHRS and CDR2 is YFSETQ. The CDR3 extends over 15 amino acids. V lost 4 bases, J lost 1 base, and 4 bases stayed unmatched. The CDR3 protein is CASSLSGGAQETQYF. In DNA, the CDR3 is TGCGCCAGCAGCCTCAGCGGGGGGGCCCAAGAGACCCAGTACTTC.

V usage is TRBV10-3 and J usage is TRBJ2-7; no definite D call. The germline CDR1 and CDR2 sequences are ENHRY and SYGVKD. CDR3 length: 14 residues. Trimming stripped 0 bases from V and 3 bases from J, with 9 bases between. This chain's CDR3 is CAISESIAYYEQYF. The DNA for the CDR3 is TGTGCCATCAGTGAGTCAATCGCATACTACGAGCAGTACTTC.

The rearrangement links TRBV7-6 to TRBJ1-4; no clear D. The V gene lost 2 bases and the J gene lost 5 bases, with 6 bases spanning the gap. The CDR3 extends over 13 amino acids. Germline CDR1 SGHVS, CDR2 FNYEAQ. The CDR3 spells CASSLNRNEKLFF. Here the CDR3 DNA reads TGTGCCAGCAGCTTAAATAGAAATGAAAAACTGTTTTTT.

This chain connects TRBV5-4 to TRBJ1-5; D gene ambiguous. The CDR3 is 16 amino acids. V was shortened by 3 bases and J by 4 bases, with 17 bases between the two germline ends. Germline CDR1 and CDR2: SGHNT and YYREEE (reference sequence). In DNA, the CDR3 is TGTGCCAGCAGCTCCCGGACCGTTCGAGGAAATCAGCCCCAGCATTTT. Amino acid sequence: CASSSRTVRGNQPQHF.

The chain uses TRBV5-1 and TRBJ2-7; TRBD1 agrees at 10 bases. The length of the CDR3 is 14 residues. The V gene's germline CDR1 is SGHRS and CDR2 YFSETQ. The ends lost 4 bases at V and 7 bases at J; junction bases unmatched: 8. The CDR3 loop is CASSPRQGAGEQYF. CDR3 sequence (DNA): TGCGCCAGCAGCCCTCGACAGGGGGCGGGGGAGCAGTACTTC.

The chain recombines TRBV11-2 with TRBJ1-1, with D possibly matching TRBD1 (5 bases). CDR1 is SGHAT and CDR2 is FQNNGV in the germline V gene. The CDR3 consists of 15 residues. V lost 7 bases and J lost 3, with 18 bases in between. CDR3 residues: CASTPPGARDTEAFF. DNA for the CDR3: TGTGCCAGCACCCCACCCGGGGCGCGGGACACTGAAGCTTTCTTT.

This CDR3 reads CASSQSRVDYEQYF. CDR3 bases: TGCGCCAGCAGCCAAAGTAGGGTGGACTACGAGCAGTACTTC. V gene TRBV4-3 combines with J gene TRBJ2-5; D remains unclear. The last part of the DNA fits TRBJ2-7 better; the J call may be wrong. The CDR3 contains 14 residues. Germline V gene sequence: CDR1 LGHNA, CDR2 YSLEER.

The CDR3 here is CASIEQESRREQYF. The CDR3 coding sequence is TGTGCCAGCATTGAACAGGAGTCTCGACGCGAGCAGTACTTC. V and J are TRBV28 and TRBJ2-7, with D tentatively TRBD1 (5 bases). The germline V and J ends were trimmed by 7 bases and 6 bases, with 19 bases remaining between them. The germline gives CDR1 MDHEN, CDR2 SYDVKM. The CDR3 is 14 residues long. Supplemented by reference TRBV28 and TRBJ2-7, the full variable domain reads DVKVTQSSRYLVKRTGEKVFLECVQDMDHENMFWYRQDPGLGLRLIYFSYDVKMKEKGDIPEGYSVSREKKERFSLILESASTNQTSMYLCASIEQESRREQYFGPGTRLTVT.

The V call is TRBV21-1, the J call TRBJ2-3; the table's D call of TRBD2 was not tested on the DNA. TRBV21-1 is a pseudogene locus. CDR3 size: 16 residues. The CDR3 sequence is CASRKAGGLSTDTQYF. The CDR3 DNA reads TGTGCCAGTCGGAAAGCGGGGGGCCTTAGCACAGATACGCAGTATTTT.

This clone was found once. CDR3 in amino acids: CASSSKGGIVYEQYF. The CDR3 DNA reads as TGTGCCAGCAGCTCCAAGGGTGGGATTGTCTACGAGCAGTACTTC. The chain carries TRBV5-4 and TRBJ2-7; D is unclear. V lost 3 bases and J lost 3, with 16 bases in between. The V gene's germline CDR1 is SGHNT and CDR2 YYREEE (reference sequence). This CDR3 contains 15 residues.

V gene TRBV6-1 combines with J gene TRBJ2-7; a possible D gene is TRBD1 (5 bases). The V end lost 6 bases, the J end lost 4 bases, and 19 bases lay between the germline ends. This CDR3 has 15 residues. CDR1 and CDR2 (germline): MNHNS, SASEGT. The CDR3 DNA reads TGTGCCAGCAGCCTGCAGGGTTATGGGGATTACGAGCAGTACTTC. Translating it yields CASSLQGYGDYEQYF.

J is TRBJ1-4 and V is TRBV5-4; 10 nucleotides agree with TRBD1. V trimming: 0 bases; J trimming: 6 bases; junction bases outside the gene matches: 5. This CDR3 comprises 16 residues. Per the germline V gene, CDR1 is SGHNT and CDR2 is YYREEE (reference sequence). CDR3 sequence reads: CASSLGGQGEDEKLFF. Here the CDR3 DNA reads TGTGCCAGCAGCTTGGGAGGACAGGGGGAAGATGAAAAACTGTTTTTT.

This chain uses TRBV5-1 with TRBJ2-2, with D possibly being TRBD1 (5 bases). Trimming pared 4 bases from V and 3 bases from J, leaving 13 bases between. The CDR3 has 15 residues. Germline assignment: CDR1 SGHRS and CDR2 YFSETQ. CDR3 sequence reads: CASSPYDRDTGELFF. In DNA form, the CDR3 reads TGCGCCAGCAGCCCTTACGACAGAGACACCGGGGAGCTGTTTTTT.

This chain uses TRBV4-2 with TRBJ2-3, with 9 positions matching TRBD1. From germline, CDR1 is LGHNA and CDR2 YNFKEQ. This CDR3 is built from 15 residues. The V gene end was trimmed by 0 bases and the J gene end by 5 bases; junction bases not matched to a gene: 3. CDR3: CASSQEGQGRDTQYF. CDR3 nucleotide sequence: TGTGCCAGCAGCCAAGAAGGACAGGGGAGAGATACGCAGTATTTT.

The chain employs TRBV12-5 and TRBJ2-1, with 7 bases identical to TRBD2. J lost 6 bases, V lost 6 bases, and 5 bases had no gene match. The CDR3 is made up of 13 amino acids. CDR1 is LGHNT and CDR2 is FRNRAP in the germline V gene. The DNA of the CDR3 is TGTGCTAGTGGCTCATCGGGAGGCAATGAGCAGTTCTTC. Protein product: CASGSSGGNEQFF.

The V and J genes are TRBV18 and TRBJ2-5; 12 positions match TRBD2. V lost 3 bases, J lost 5 bases, and 10 bases stayed unmatched. Germline CDR1 reads KGHSH; CDR2 reads LQKENI. The CDR3 has 17 amino acids. CDR3 in DNA: TGTGCCAGCTCACCTAGGACTAGCGGGAACCCGGCGGAGACCCAGTACTTC. Residues: CASSPRTSGNPAETQYF.

V gene TRBV19 combines with J gene TRBJ1-5; 7 bases fit TRBD1. The V gene's germline CDR1 is LNHDA and CDR2 SQIVND (reference sequence). The CDR3 spans 14 residues. V dropped 4 bases and J dropped 7; count of bases not matched to a gene: 7. The CDR3 DNA sequence: TGTGCCAGTAGTACCGACAGGGATCGCCAGCCCCAGCATTTT. Translating gives CASSTDRDRQPQHF.

This clone was seen only once. The J gene is TRBJ2-1, the V gene TRBV5-1; D gene ambiguous. Germline V gives CDR1 SGHRS, CDR2 YFSETQ. Trimming removed 1 base from V and 5 bases from J, with 7 bases in between. The CDR3 length is 13 residues. The CDR3, as DNA: TGCGCCAGCAGCTTGAGGGTTAACAATGAGCAGTTCTTC. As protein: CASSLRVNNEQFF.

Comments on this clone: The CDR3 carries no conserved terminal phenylalanine or tryptophan, so it likely arises from a read error. No DNA is shown, since the ends of the CDR3 on it are uncertain; the CDR3 is the one TCRdb lists. V usage is TRBV5-4 and J usage is TRBJ1-2. Counting both end residues, the CDR3 totals 13 amino acids. Germline V lookup: CDR1 SGHNT, CDR2 YYREEE (reference sequence). The CDR3: CASSSDLGTGLVV.

The V call is TRBV7-9, the J call TRBJ2-1, with 12 bases matching TRBD2. CDR3 length: 15 residues. Unmatched junction bases numbered 9, after V lost 5 bases and J lost 10 bases. From germline, CDR1 is SEHNR and CDR2 FQNEAQ (reference sequence). The CDR3, as DNA: TGTGCCAGCAGCCGAACTAGCGGGGGGTCTATAGAGCAGTTCTTC. Translating it yields CASSRTSGGSIEQFF.

This clone was observed a handful of times. The V gene is TRBV19, the J gene TRBJ1-2, with 9 bases lining up with TRBD1. Germline CDR1 and CDR2: LNHDA and SQIVND (reference sequence). The CDR3 is made up of 14 amino acids. J was trimmed by 8 bases and V by 2 bases; bases with no gene match: 6. The CDR3 bases are TGTGCCAGTAGTATACAACAGGGGGCGAGGGGCTACACCTTC. Protein product: CASSIQQGARGYTF.

The chain carries TRBV7-8 and TRBJ2-4; D is perhaps TRBD1 (5 bases). Germline loops: CDR1 SGHVS, CDR2 FQNEAQ. V lost 4 bases to trimming and J lost 9 bases, with 13 bases between them. The CDR3 consists of 13 residues. This CDR3 is CASSYGHAPIQYF. The CDR3 bases are TGTGCCAGCAGCTATGGACACGCCCCCATTCAGTACTTC.

The J gene is TRBJ2-1, the V gene TRBV6-1; 7 nucleotides agree with TRBD2. J lost 8 bases, V lost 10 bases, and 14 bases had no gene match. CDR1 is MNHNS, CDR2 SASEGT, per germline. The CDR3 totals 14 residues. CDR3 nucleotides: TGTGCCACTGCAAGCGGGGCCCTGGGGGATGAGCAGTTCTTC. It encodes CATASGALGDEQFF.

V and J are TRBV7-9 and TRBJ2-2; a possible D gene is TRBD2 (5 bases). CDR3 size: 16 residues. Deletions cut 2 bases from V and 0 bases from J, with 10 bases between. From germline, CDR1 is SEHNR and CDR2 FQNEAQ (reference sequence). CDR3 in DNA: TGTGCCAGCAGCTTAACGGGGTACGCGAACACCGGGGAGCTGTTTTTT. Amino acid sequence: CASSLTGYANTGELFF.

The chain couples TRBV6-6 to TRBJ2-5; the match to TRBD2 covers 9 bases. The CDR3 sequence is 13 residues long. Germline assignment: CDR1 MNHNY and CDR2 SVGAGI (reference sequence). After removal of 6 bases from V and 4 bases from J, the junction contained 3 bases not matched to a gene. In DNA, the CDR3 is TGTGCCAGCAGCATACTAGCGGGAGAGACCCAGTACTTC. Amino acid sequence: CASSILAGETQYF.

In this sample, this clone turned up once. The CDR3 sequence: CASRNRGRTGELFF. In nucleotides, the CDR3 is TGTGCCAGTAGAAACAGGGGGCGCACTGGAGAGCTGTTTTTT. V is TRBV19 and J is TRBJ2-2; 9 bases agree with TRBD1. Germline CDR1 reads LNHDA; CDR2 reads SQIVND (reference sequence). The CDR3 has 14 amino acids. V lost 6 bases to trimming and J lost 11 bases; unmatched junction nucleotides: 10.

V usage is TRBV6-1 and J usage is TRBJ1-4; 7 bases match TRBD1. The CDR3 length is 13 residues. Germline V gene sequence: CDR1 MNHNS, CDR2 SASEGT. The V and J ends lost 6 bases and 8 bases, in that order; junction bases with no gene match: 6. DNA of the CDR3: TGTGCCAGCAGGGTGACAGGGTACGAAAAACTGTTTTTT. Translation gives CASRVTGYEKLFF.